A single sample gave rise to the 25 T cell receptor beta chains below, sequenced in a study of cytomegalovirus exposure and HLA in healthy donors (dated by TCRdb to the late 2010s). The library was obtained by the immunoSEQ multiplex PCR assay. For the multiplex PCR, a mixture combining 60 forward primers for TCR Vbeta segments and 13 reverse primers for TCR Jbeta segments was used. TCRdb carries this immuneACCESS record with in-frame sequences only. Its versions omit some clonotypes, under half of them owing to an unresolved V gene in the studies checked, with the rest unexplained. The sample table holds 100,000 to 150,000 clones, of which roughly 75% were seen once. The top ten clonotypes cover 0.95% to 1.5% of the sample. The sequenced material came from PBMCs. The receptors here all came from a female donor in good health and CMV-seronegative.

This clone was seen a few times. V gene TRBV27 combines with J gene TRBJ1-1, with TRBD1 as a possible D gene (5 bases). This CDR3 has 13 residues. CDR1 and CDR2 from the germline V gene are MNHEY and SMNVEV (reference sequence). Trimming took 1 base from V and 5 from J, leaving 8 bases between them. The CDR3 coding sequence is TGTGCCAGCAGTTTATGGGCAGGGACTGAAGCTTTCTTT. Translated, it gives CASSLWAGTEAFF.

The chain carries TRBV10-2 and TRBJ2-3, with D hard to call. Germline loops: CDR1 WSHSY, CDR2 SAAADI. This CDR3 spans 14 amino acids. V gave up 6 bases and J gave up 4 bases, with 14 bases separating them. CDR3 sequence reads: CASSLLPISDTQYF. As DNA, the CDR3 is TGCGCCAGCAGCCTACTCCCAATATCAGATACGCAGTATTTT.

The gene calls are TRBV2 and TRBJ1-4, with 7 bases that match TRBD1. With 7 bases clipped from V and 8 bases from J, the junction kept 7 bases outside the gene matches. The CDR3 extends over 13 amino acids. Germline loops: CDR1 SNHLY, CDR2 FYNNEI. This CDR3 is CASKGTEMEKLFF. The CDR3 bases are TGTGCCAGCAAGGGGACAGAAATGGAAAAACTGTTTTTT.

In the case of this clone: Other DNA sequences from this sample encode an identical CDR3 as well. V usage is TRBV4-1 and J usage is TRBJ1-1, with TRBD1 as a possible D gene (5 bases). The germline V gene encodes CDR1 MGHRA and CDR2 YSYEKL. Between the trimmed V and J ends, which lost 4 bases and 4 bases, there was a span of 13 bases. This CDR3 comprises 14 residues. CDR3: CASSRRGVGTEAFF. The CDR3 DNA reads TGCGCCAGCAGCCGACGGGGGGTGGGCACTGAAGCTTTCTTT.

The J gene is TRBJ1-1, the V gene TRBV4-1; D may be TRBD1 (5 bases). CDR1 is MGHRA, CDR2 YSYEKL, per germline. Trimming removed 1 base at V and 2 bases at J, with 8 bases between. This CDR3 comprises 14 residues. CDR3 DNA sequence: TGCGCCAGCAGCCAAGCGGACACCAACACTGAAGCTTTCTTT. Its protein product is CASSQADTNTEAFF.

The chain carries TRBV6-1 and TRBJ1-6; D ambiguous. V lost 4 bases and J 14 bases, leaving 15 bases between the germline ends. The CDR3 has 13 amino acids. CDR1 is MNHNS, CDR2 SASEGT, per germline. The CDR3 spells CASSGLLFGTLHF. In DNA, the CDR3 is TGTGCCAGCAGTGGACTGCTCTTTGGAACCCTCCACTTT.

In its sample, this clone was seen a few times. The chain has TRBV6-1 and TRBJ1-1; the D gene is possibly TRBD1 (5 bases). The CDR3 extends over 13 amino acids. Germline V CDR1 and CDR2: MNHNS, SASEGT. V shed 4 bases and J shed 5 bases, with 11 bases lying between them. The CDR3 DNA follows: TGTGCCAGCAGTGGCAGGGTGGGGACTGAAGCTTTCTTT. Translated, it gives CASSGRVGTEAFF.

The chain employs TRBV11-3 and TRBJ2-3; 15 bases line up with TRBD2. The CDR3 has 16 residues. V gave up 5 bases and J gave up 6 bases; unmatched junction bases: 6. Germline-derived CDR1 and CDR2 are SGHNT and YENEEA. CDR3 region: CASSHGTSGGMDTQYF. The CDR3, as DNA: TGTGCCAGCAGCCACGGGACTAGCGGGGGGATGGATACGCAGTATTTT. The variable domain in full, completed from reference TRBV11-3 and TRBJ2-3, reads EAGVVQSPRYKIIEKKQPVAFWCNPISGHNTLYWYLQNLGQGPELLIRYENEEAVDDSQLPKDRFSAERLKGVDSTLKIQPAELGDSAVYLCASSHGTSGGMDTQYFGPGTRLTVL.

This clone came up once. The CDR3 sequence is CASSRWTGGDLYGYTF. The CDR3 coding sequence is TGTGCCAGCAGCCGTTGGACAGGGGGCGATCTCTATGGCTACACCTTC. The chain carries TRBV7-8 and TRBJ1-2; 11 bases match TRBD1. The CDR3 spans 16 residues. V shed 5 bases and J 4 bases; nucleotides not matched to a gene: 9. In germline, CDR1 is SGHVS, CDR2 FQNEAQ.

This clone was detected many times. This chain joins TRBV9 and TRBJ2-5; D is perhaps TRBD2 (6 bases). CDR3 length: 15 amino acids. Between the trimmed V and J ends, which lost 7 bases and 4 bases, there was a span of 20 bases. CDR1 is SGDLS, CDR2 YYNGEE, per germline. CDR3 DNA sequence: TGTGCCAGCGGCCCTCTGGAGGGAGCGGGAGAGACCCAGTACTTC. As protein: CASGPLEGAGETQYF.

This clone appeared once. V is TRBV30 and J is TRBJ1-1; 7 nucleotides agree with TRBD1. Germline V gene lookup returns CDR1 GTSNPN and CDR2 SVGIG (reference sequence). Losses at the gene ends were 5 bases for V and 6 bases for J; bases not matched to a gene: 3. CDR3 length equals 11 residues. The DNA for the CDR3 is TGTGCCTGGTTCACAGGGGCTGAAGCTTTCTTT. It yields the protein CAWFTGAEAFF.

The V call is TRBV9, the J call TRBJ2-1, with a possible D match to TRBD2 (5 bases). This CDR3 is 14 amino acids long. Trimming took off 0 bases at V and 8 bases at J, with 12 bases between the two ends. Looked up from germline, CDR1 is SGDLS and CDR2 is YYNGEE. CDR3 DNA sequence: TGTGCCAGCAGCGTAGGGACTCGTTCGTATGAGCAGTTCTTC. Translation gives CASSVGTRSYEQFF.

The chain couples TRBV5-6 to TRBJ1-1; 10 bases align to TRBD1. Trimming removed 2 bases from V and 11 bases from J; junction bases left unmatched: 12. The CDR3 is made up of 15 amino acids. The germline V gene encodes CDR1 SGHDT and CDR2 YYEEEE. This CDR3 is CASSFWDRGGFLAFF. Here the CDR3 DNA reads TGTGCCAGCAGCTTTTGGGACAGGGGAGGCTTTTTGGCTTTCTTT.

The chain recombines TRBV4-1 with TRBJ2-5; TRBD2 aligns across 7 bases. This CDR3 contains 14 residues. The germline V gene has CDR1 MGHRA and CDR2 YSYEKL. V lost 3 bases, J lost 5 bases, and 6 bases stayed unmatched. CDR3 coding DNA: TGCGCCAGCAGCCACGCAGGACTAGGGGAGACCCAGTACTTC. Protein product: CASSHAGLGETQYF.

J is TRBJ2-2 and V is TRBV7-9; tentative D call: TRBD2 (6 bases). Germline CDR1 and CDR2: SEHNR and FQNEAQ (reference sequence). The CDR3 is 15 amino acids. Trimming removed 1 base from V and 4 bases from J, with 10 bases in between. CDR3: CASSLVGLGTGELFF. CDR3 sequence (DNA): TGTGCCAGCAGCTTAGTGGGACTTGGCACCGGGGAGCTGTTTTTT.

The chain combines TRBV28 with TRBJ1-4; 7 bases align to TRBD1. The V gene's germline CDR1 is MDHEN and CDR2 SYDVKM. The CDR3 contains 13 residues. The ends lost 2 bases at V and 8 bases at J; junction bases unmatched: 2. CDR3 protein: CASSLDRVEKLFF. In DNA, the CDR3 is TGTGCCAGCAGTTTAGACAGGGTCGAAAAACTGTTTTTT.

This clone was observed a handful of times. The chain links TRBV19 to TRBJ1-4; no firm D call. The CDR3 is made up of 14 amino acids. With 8 bases removed from V and 0 bases from J, the gap between germline ends came to 10 bases. Per germline, CDR1 LNHDA and CDR2 SQIVND (reference sequence). CDR3 sequence reads: CASQNFATNEKLFF. The CDR3 bases are TGTGCCAGTCAGAATTTCGCAACTAATGAAAAACTGTTTTTT.

The chain recombines TRBV7-3 with TRBJ2-4; weak D call: TRBD2 (6 bases). V shed 3 bases and J shed 7 bases, with 13 bases lying between them. The CDR3 spans 14 residues. Looked up from germline, CDR1 is SGHTA and CDR2 is FQGTGA. This chain's CDR3 is CASSLAGGGNIQYF. Here the CDR3 DNA reads TGTGCCAGCAGCTTGGCCGGGGGTGGGAACATTCAGTACTTC.

This clone was picked up a small number of times. The V and J genes are TRBV7-9 and TRBJ2-7; 9 positions match TRBD1. CDR1 and CDR2 from the germline V gene are SEHNR and FQNEAQ (reference sequence). The CDR3 is 12 amino acids. CDR3 region: CSGTGSSYEQYF. The CDR3 DNA is TGTTCCGGGACAGGGAGCTCCTACGAGCAGTACTTC.

The chain employs TRBV6-1 and TRBJ1-2, with 7 bases lining up with TRBD1. Germline V gene data show CDR1 as MNHNS and CDR2 as SASEGT. The CDR3 has 14 residues. J lost 0 bases, V lost 8 bases, and 6 bases had no gene match. CDR3 residues: CASAGTVTNYGYTF. In DNA form, the CDR3 reads TGTGCCAGCGCCGGGACAGTGACTAACTATGGCTACACCTTC.

The sample holds one count of this clone. This chain connects TRBV6-5 to TRBJ2-3; 8 positions match TRBD2. The CDR3 length is 15 residues. The V and J ends lost 6 bases and 2 bases, in that order; junction bases with no gene match: 7. Germline values: CDR1 MNHEY, CDR2 SVGAGI. The CDR3 region has the DNA TGTGCCAGCAGCTCAGCGGGAGTCCCCACAGATACGCAGTATTTT. Amino acids: CASSSAGVPTDTQYF.

A single count supports this clone. V is TRBV5-1 and J is TRBJ2-3, with 11 bases matching TRBD2. This CDR3 contains 18 residues. J was trimmed by 0 bases and V by 0 bases; bases with no gene match: 6. Per germline, CDR1 SGHRS and CDR2 YFSETQ. The CDR3 loop reads CASSLAVAGGPSTDTQYF. CDR3 coding DNA: TGCGCCAGCAGCTTGGCGGTAGCGGGGGGGCCTAGCACAGATACGCAGTATTTT.

The rearrangement joins TRBV6-5 to TRBJ1-1; no clear D. The CDR3 runs 13 residues. Germline V lookup: CDR1 MNHEY, CDR2 SVGAGI. Trimming took 2 bases from V and 5 from J, leaving 9 bases between them. The DNA of the CDR3 is TGTGCCAGCAGTTACGGCAGACTTACTGAAGCTTTCTTT. This gives the protein CASSYGRLTEAFF.

J is TRBJ1-2 and V is TRBV6-5; no reliable D call. The V gene's germline CDR1 is MNHEY and CDR2 SVGAGI. Trimming removed 5 bases from V and 0 bases from J, with 13 bases in between. The CDR3 is 15 amino acids. CDR3 DNA sequence: TGTGCCAGCAGTCCGTTCGCAACAGCTAACTATGGCTACACCTTC. Its translation is CASSPFATANYGYTF.

The chain recombines TRBV28 with TRBJ2-5, with D maybe TRBD2 (5 bases). The J call is doubtful: the DNA matches TRBJ2-7 better. CDR3 length: 15 amino acids. Germline assignment: CDR1 MDHEN and CDR2 SYDVKM. CDR3 sequence reads: CASRSSRGRLYEQYF. For the CDR3, the DNA is TGTGCCAGCAGGTCATCCCGAGGCAGACTATACGAGCAGTACTTC.